This TCR beta chain was recovered during a study of blood T cell repertoires in COVID-19 (dated by TCRdb to about 2020). Describing the broader study: Samples from collaborators originated in the United States, Italy and Spain and spanned both the acute and convalescent phases of COVID-19. The repertoires were released in a freely available public database intended as a resource for research on the immune response to SARS-CoV-2. Nearly every sample came with metadata listing a de-identified subject ID, COVID-19 status, age in years and sex. The material from the prospective study consisted of cDNA or gDNA derived from T cells, B-cell-depleted T cells, or PBMCs. The dataset comprised deeply sampled blood TCRbeta repertoires from subjects exposed to, actively infected with, or recovered from COVID-19. HLA class I and class II types, where available, came from metadata supplied by the sample provider rather than from assay-based typing. The samples were drawn from two sources: the first 160 participants of the ongoing ImmuneRACE study, and approximately 1,300 subjects contributed by 6 global collaborators. Findings and caveats that apply to the study as a whole: The amount of clinical and demographic metadata varied by source and participant and was provided uncurated.

Collaborating institutions collected whole blood in K2EDTA tubes following their own protocols. For TCRbeta analysis, collaborators shipped samples in one of three forms: frozen whole blood, isolated PBMCs, or DNA extracted from either of those sample types. TCRbeta CDR3 regions were amplified from genomic DNA using the immunoSEQ Assay, a bias-controlled multiplex PCR. Regarding the original processing steps: Nucleated cell counts per sample were estimated from amplification of reference gene primers within the assay. To quantify the absolute abundance of each unique TCRbeta CDR3 rearrangement, sequence reads were collapsed and filtered. For each sample, productive Simpson clonality was calculated as the square root of Simpson's diversity index across productive rearrangements. TCRdb holds this immuneACCESS table with in-frame rearrangements only. Some clones are missing; in checked studies, unresolved V genes explain under half, and the rest has no known cause. The V and J calls and clone size are taken from that table; D and trimming were inferred from the DNA. For this sample the table gives about 220,000 clones, of which less than 85% were detected only once. Of the sample, more than 7% falls within the top ten clones.

At the junction V is shortened by 5 bases and J by 8 bases, with 14 bases in between. CDR1 and CDR2 were assigned from the germline V gene (reference sequence) as SGHNT and YYREEE. The CDR3 covers 13 residues, taking in both the cysteine and the phenylalanine. Only CDR3 DNA is held: 39 bases, read in frame from base 1. Concerning this clone itself: Its target antigen remains unknown. No quality values exist for individual bases; no much larger clone is one base distant.

Sequencing was performed on peripheral blood. The sequence derives from a woman aged 70-85 years with acute or convalescent COVID-19. The chain links TRBV5-4 with TRBJ2-1; TRBD1 is perhaps the D gene, given 7 matching bases. The bases read TGTGCCAGCAGTGCAGGGGGGCAATATGAGCAGTTCTTC. Translation gives CASSAGGQYEQFF.